Listed below are T cell receptor beta chains from one sample, sequenced in a study of blood T cell repertoires in COVID-19. Profiled with immunoSEQ multiplex PCR; TCRdb holds only in-frame clones, not every one. Of 40,000 to 65,000 clones listed, roughly three quarters are singletons. Sequenced sample: peripheral blood. Every receptor here comes from a human donor with active or convalescent COVID-19. The donor label of this sample is uncertain. CDR3s include the opening cysteine and the closing phenylalanine or tryptophan. The D gene is left open where the match is weak. Some rows have no size entry. The others give once, few or many, or a class for an expanded clone.

abundance: NA; d_gene: NA; v_gene: TRBV9; j_gene: TRBJ2-7; CDR3aa: CASSVDAGRFYEQYF; CDR3nt: TGTGCCAGCAGCGTAGATGCGGGACGATTCTACGAGCAGTACTTC
abundance: NA; d_gene: NA; v_gene: TRBV4-3; j_gene: TRBJ2-7; CDR3aa: CASSQARGSNEQYF; CDR3nt: TGCGCCAGCAGCCAAGCCAGGGGAAGTAACGAGCAGTACTTC
abundance: few; d_gene: NA; v_gene: TRBV4-1; j_gene: TRBJ2-7; CDR3aa: CASSQVPVREKHEQYF; CDR3nt: TGCGCCAGCAGCCAAGTGCCCGTGAGGGAAAAGCACGAGCAGTACTTC
abundance: once; d_gene: NA; v_gene: TRBV30; j_gene: TRBJ2-7; CDR3aa: CAWSVYRVRLEQYF; CDR3nt: TGTGCCTGGAGTGTCTACAGGGTGCGTTTGGAGCAGTACTTC
abundance: once; d_gene: TRBD2; v_gene: TRBV4-2; j_gene: TRBJ2-3; CDR3aa: CASSRTRTSGRGGTDTQYF; CDR3nt: TGTGCCAGCAGCCGGACCCGGACTAGCGGGAGAGGAGGCACAGATACGCAGTATTTT
abundance: NA; d_gene: NA; v_gene: TRBV9; j_gene: TRBJ2-7; CDR3aa: CASSFRGEGEQYF; CDR3nt: TGTGCCAGCAGTTTTAGGGGGGAGGGAGAGCAGTACTTC
abundance: NA; d_gene: NA; v_gene: TRBV10-3; j_gene: TRBJ2-7; CDR3aa: CAISDGGSYEQYF; CDR3nt: TGTGCCATCAGTGATGGAGGCTCGTACGAGCAGTACTTC
abundance: NA; d_gene: NA; v_gene: TRBV19; j_gene: TRBJ1-3; CDR3aa: CASRLRGPGNTIYF; CDR3nt: TGTGCCAGTAGACTCAGGGGACCTGGAAACACCATATATTTT
abundance: few; d_gene: TRBD1; v_gene: TRBV3-1/TRBV3-2; j_gene: TRBJ1-5; CDR3aa: CASSPQGTVSQPQHF; CDR3nt: TGTGCCAGCAGCCCGCAGGGGACAGTGAGTCAGCCCCAGCATTTT
abundance: NA; d_gene: NA; v_gene: TRBV24-1; j_gene: TRBJ2-7; CDR3aa: CATSGDTGTGDYEQYF; CDR3nt: TGTGCCACCAGTGGGGATACCGGGACGGGGGACTACGAGCAGTACTTC
abundance: NA; d_gene: TRBD2; v_gene: TRBV7-8; j_gene: TRBJ2-5; CDR3aa: CASASGGRVETQYF; CDR3nt: TGTGCCAGCGCCTCCGGGGGGAGGGTAGAGACCCAGTACTTC
abundance: NA; d_gene: TRBD1; v_gene: TRBV27; j_gene: TRBJ2-2; CDR3aa: CASSFNSWSGDRAFTGELFF; CDR3nt: TGTGCCAGCAGTTTTAATTCGTGGTCGGGGGACAGGGCGTTCACCGGGGAGCTGTTTTTT
abundance: NA; d_gene: TRBD2; v_gene: TRBV14; j_gene: TRBJ2-2; CDR3aa: CASSPLWREGHGTGELFF; CDR3nt: TGTGCCAGCAGCCCACTTTGGCGGGAGGGCCACGGCACCGGGGAGCTGTTTTTT
abundance: few; d_gene: NA; v_gene: TRBV29-1; j_gene: TRBJ1-1; CDR3aa: CSARPGADTEAFF; CDR3nt: TGCAGCGCCCGACCGGGAGCGGACACTGAAGCTTTCTTT
abundance: NA; d_gene: NA; v_gene: TRBV10-3; j_gene: TRBJ1-6; CDR3aa: CAISANSGQGSNSPLHF; CDR3nt: TGTGCCATCAGTGCCAACTCAGGGCAGGGCAGTAATTCACCCCTCCACTTT
abundance: NA; d_gene: NA; v_gene: TRBV28; j_gene: TRBJ1-1; CDR3aa: CASSPALTGMREAFF; CDR3nt: TGTGCCAGCAGTCCGGCCTTAACAGGGATGAGAGAAGCTTTCTTT
abundance: NA; d_gene: NA; v_gene: TRBV19; j_gene: TRBJ1-1; CDR3aa: CASSIHRQNTEAFF; CDR3nt: TGTGCCAGTAGTATACACCGACAGAACACTGAAGCTTTCTTT